This T cell receptor (beta chain) was sequenced during a study of OX40 agonist ivuxolimab in advanced cancers. Study summary: Patients assigned to dose escalation were diagnosed with hepatocellular carcinoma, melanoma, renal cell or head and neck cancer.

The data were produced by immunoSEQ multiplex PCR, yet TCRdb's version contains in-frame clones alone and is incomplete. Of fewer than 70,000 clones listed, around four fifths are singletons. In regard to this clone: The antigen remains undetermined.

At baseline, cycle 4 day 1, and cycle 7 day 1, blood was sampled. Trimming took 2 bases from V and 2 from J, leaving 12 bases between them. From germline, CDR1 is LNHDA and CDR2 SQIVND (reference sequence). The CDR3 has 15 amino acids. Study results and caveats: CD8+ T cells averaged more expanded clones than CD4+.

The chain combines TRBV19 with TRBJ1-1; D may be TRBD1 (5 bases). This receptor was obtained from an adult with an advanced solid tumor such as melanoma, head and neck, liver or kidney cancer. Source: CD4+ or CD8+ T cells sorted from blood, taken in a trial of the OX40 agonist ivuxolimab. CDR3 DNA sequence: TGTGCCAGTAGTATACCCTGGGACGGAAACACTGAAGCTTTCTTT. Translating it yields CASSIPWDGNTEAFF.